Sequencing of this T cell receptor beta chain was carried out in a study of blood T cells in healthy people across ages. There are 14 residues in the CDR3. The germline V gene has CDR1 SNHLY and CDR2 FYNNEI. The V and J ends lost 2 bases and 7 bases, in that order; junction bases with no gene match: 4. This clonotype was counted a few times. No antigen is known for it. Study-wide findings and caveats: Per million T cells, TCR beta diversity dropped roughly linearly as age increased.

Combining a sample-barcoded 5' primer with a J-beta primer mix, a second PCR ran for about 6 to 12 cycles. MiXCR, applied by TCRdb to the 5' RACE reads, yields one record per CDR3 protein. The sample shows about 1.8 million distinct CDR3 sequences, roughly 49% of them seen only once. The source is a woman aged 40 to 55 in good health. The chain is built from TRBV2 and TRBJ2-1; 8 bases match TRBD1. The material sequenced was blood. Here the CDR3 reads CASSESGGRNEQFF. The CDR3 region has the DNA TGTGCCAGCAGTGAATCAGGGGGCAGGAATGAGCAGTTCTTC.